The next 21 T cell receptor beta chains were all read from a single sample in a study of cytomegalovirus exposure and HLA in healthy donors. The primer mix had 60 Vbeta and 13 Jbeta primers. Method: immunoSEQ multiplex PCR; TCRdb's copy keeps in-frame clones and lacks some. The sample holds some 110,000 clones, about 60% seen once. Sequencing was carried out using PBMCs. The receptors here all came from a woman under 40 in good health and CMV-seronegative.

This chain links TRBV13 with TRBJ2-4, with D uncertain. Germline V gives CDR1 PRHDT, CDR2 FYEKMQ (reference sequence). The CDR3 is made up of 14 amino acids. V lost 5 bases and J 0 bases, leaving 8 bases between the germline ends. CDR3 sequence reads: CASSGPIAKNIQYF. Here the CDR3 DNA reads TGTGCCAGCAGCGGGCCCATAGCCAAAAACATTCAGTACTTC.

This clone was counted a few times. This sequence joins TRBV5-1 and TRBJ2-3; 9 bases are shared with TRBD2. The CDR3 extends over 15 amino acids. The germline gives CDR1 SGHRS, CDR2 YFSETQ. With V trimmed by 5 bases and J by 2 bases, 6 bases remained unmatched. CDR3 loop: CASSPASGITDTQYF. The CDR3 nucleotides read TGCGCCAGCAGTCCCGCTAGCGGGATCACAGATACGCAGTATTTT. The whole variable domain, filled in from reference TRBV5-1 and TRBJ2-3, reads KAGVTQTPRYLIKTRGQQVTLSCSPISGHRSVSWYQQTPGQGLQFLFEYFSETQRNKGNFPGRFSGRQFSNSRSEMNVSTLELGDSALYLCASSPASGITDTQYFGPGTRLTVL.

V is TRBV6-5 and J is TRBJ2-7; TRBD2 matches 11 bases. The trim removed 5 bases at V and 6 bases at J, leaving 3 bases unmatched. CDR1 and CDR2 (germline): MNHEY, SVGAGI. This CDR3 comprises 13 residues. In DNA, the CDR3 is TGTGCCAGCAGTCCGGGACTAGCGGTCGAGCAGTACTTC. Encoded protein: CASSPGLAVEQYF.

The V call is TRBV5-6, the J call TRBJ2-3, with TRBD2 matching 12 bases. Trimming removed 4 bases from V and 2 bases from J; junction bases left unmatched: 8. Germline CDR1 SGHDT, CDR2 YYEEEE. This CDR3 has 17 amino acids. For the CDR3, the DNA is TGTGCCAGCAGCCAGATAGGACTAGCGGGGATCACAGATACGCAGTATTTT. This gives the protein CASSQIGLAGITDTQYF.

This clone was seen only once. The chain carries TRBV30 and TRBJ1-2, with D maybe TRBD1 (6 bases). Trimming stripped 2 bases from V and 3 bases from J, with 16 bases between. Germline values: CDR1 GTSNPN, CDR2 SVGIG (reference sequence). CDR3 size: 15 residues. CDR3 in amino acids: CAWSLKDRPYYGYTF. CDR3 sequence (DNA): TGTGCCTGGAGTCTCAAAGACAGGCCATACTATGGCTACACCTTC.

This clone was seen just once. The V and J genes are TRBV7-2 and TRBJ2-7, with D possibly being TRBD2 (7 bases). This CDR3 is 15 amino acids long. From germline, CDR1 is SGHTA and CDR2 FQGNSA. V dropped 1 base and J dropped 1 base, with 11 bases sitting between them. The CDR3 DNA sequence: TGTGCCAGCAGCTTAGTAGGGGGGGGATCCTACGAGCAGTACTTC. It translates to CASSLVGGGSYEQYF.

This clone has only a few counts. This chain connects TRBV11-2 to TRBJ1-2, with D tentatively TRBD1 (6 bases). V was pared by 3 bases and J by 0 bases, with 11 bases between. CDR3 length equals 15 residues. CDR1 SGHAT and CDR2 FQNNGV come from the germline V gene. This CDR3 reads CASSFVRDTNYGYTF. CDR3 in DNA: TGTGCCAGCAGCTTTGTTCGGGACACTAACTATGGCTACACCTTC.

This clone was counted a single time. The genes are TRBV7-2 and TRBJ2-5, with 11 bases fitting TRBD2. The CDR3 length is 16 residues. Unmatched junction bases numbered 7, after V lost 5 bases and J lost 2 bases. Germline loops: CDR1 SGHTA, CDR2 FQGNSA. In DNA, the CDR3 is TGTGCCAGCAGCCCCGACGGGACTAGCGGACAAGAGACCCAGTACTTC. Translation gives CASSPDGTSGQETQYF.

This clone was found a few times. The chain uses TRBV4-2 and TRBJ1-4; D is possibly TRBD1 (5 bases). The CDR3 contains 13 residues. Per germline, CDR1 LGHNA and CDR2 YNFKEQ. The V end was cut by 4 bases, the J end by 5 bases, with 8 bases between. CDR3 sequence (DNA): TGTGCCAGCAGCCCCCGACAGAATGAAAAACTGTTTTTT. It translates to CASSPRQNEKLFF.

This clone was counted a few times. The CDR3 here is CASSFSGGVAGYTF. The DNA for the CDR3 is TGTGCCAGCAGTTTCTCAGGGGGCGTAGCTGGCTACACCTTC. V is TRBV28 and J is TRBJ1-2; 8 bases align to TRBD1. The CDR3 runs to 14 residues. The J segment lost 7 bases and the V segment lost 3 bases, leaving 7 bases of the junction unmatched. Germline CDR1 and CDR2: MDHEN and SYDVKM.

The J gene is TRBJ1-1, the V gene TRBV6-1, with TRBD1 matching 7 bases. Germline V gene data show CDR1 as MNHNS and CDR2 as SASEGT. J gave up 1 base and V 6 bases, and 2 bases lay outside the gene matches. This CDR3 is 13 amino acids long. For the CDR3, the DNA is TGTGCCAGCAGGGGACAGTGGAACACTGAAGCTTTCTTT. Translated, it gives CASRGQWNTEAFF.

This clone turned up a few times. The CDR3 here is CASSPWDRENEQYF. CDR3 coding DNA: TGTGCCAGCTCACCATGGGACAGGGAAAACGAGCAGTACTTC. This sequence joins TRBV18 and TRBJ2-7, with 9 bases lining up with TRBD1. In germline, CDR1 is KGHSH, CDR2 LQKENI. The CDR3 extends over 14 amino acids. Trimming at V came to 2 bases and at J to 5 bases, leaving 4 bases not matched to a gene.

V gene TRBV30 combines with J gene TRBJ2-3; 7 bases are a match to TRBD2. The CDR3 totals 16 residues. Germline values: CDR1 GTSNPN, CDR2 SVGIG (reference sequence). J gave up 4 bases and V 2 bases, and 12 bases lay outside the gene matches. The CDR3 coding sequence is TGTGCCTGGAGTCTCCTGGCCGCGGGAGATGCAGATACGCAGTATTTT. This gives the protein CAWSLLAAGDADTQYF. The full variable domain, completed using reference TRBV30 and TRBJ2-3, is SQTIHQWPATLVQPVGSPLSLECTVEGTSNPNLYWYRQAAGRGLQLLFYSVGIGQISSEVPQNLSASRPQDRQFILSSKKLLLSDSGFYLCAWSLLAAGDADTQYFGPGTRLTVL.

The V gene is TRBV4-1, the J gene TRBJ1-5, with a weak D call TRBD1 (6 bases). The CDR3 is 19 residues long. Germline V gene sequence: CDR1 MGHRA, CDR2 YSYEKL. V was trimmed by 1 base and J by 6 bases, leaving 25 bases between them. The CDR3: CASSQAWGGNRAIGQPQHF. CDR3 bases: TGCGCCAGCAGCCAAGCCTGGGGGGGGAACAGGGCTATAGGTCAGCCCCAGCATTTT.

This clone came up a few times. The chain has TRBV25-1 and TRBJ2-7; 10 bases are a match to TRBD2. This CDR3 spans 14 amino acids. V lost 7 bases, J lost 2 bases, and 5 bases stayed unmatched. From germline, CDR1 is MGHDK and CDR2 SYGVNS. The CDR3 DNA reads as TGTGCCAGCACCTTAAGCGGGAGGGCCTACGAGCAGTACTTC. Its protein product is CASTLSGRAYEQYF.

The chain uses TRBV6-4 and TRBJ1-5, with TRBD1 matching 7 bases. With V trimmed by 6 bases and J by 3 bases, 5 bases remained unmatched. Germline V gene lookup returns CDR1 MRHNA and CDR2 SNTAGT. The CDR3 is 14 amino acids. In DNA form, the CDR3 reads TGTGCCAGCAGGGGGACAGTGTCCAATCAGCCCCAGCATTTT. This encodes CASRGTVSNQPQHF.

This rearrangement joins TRBV28 to TRBJ1-1; 10 positions match TRBD1. The CDR3 loop spans 16 amino acids. Germline lookup yields CDR1 MDHEN and CDR2 SYDVKM. V dropped 4 bases and J dropped 4; count of bases not matched to a gene: 9. CDR3 in amino acids: CASSSGQGTVVTEAFF. As DNA, the CDR3 is TGTGCCAGCAGTTCGGGACAGGGGACCGTCGTCACTGAAGCTTTCTTT.

V and J are TRBV11-3 and TRBJ2-7; weak D call: TRBD2 (6 bases). The CDR3 length is 13 residues. The germline V and J ends were trimmed by 4 bases and 6 bases, with 13 bases remaining between them. Germline V gene data show CDR1 as SGHNT and CDR2 as YENEEA. Here the CDR3 reads CASSSKRGGEQYF. The CDR3 region has the DNA TGTGCCAGCAGCTCGAAAAGGGGAGGCGAGCAGTACTTC.

In its sample, this clone was seen a few times. The chain links TRBV7-9 to TRBJ2-4; weak D call: TRBD2 (5 bases). Looked up from germline, CDR1 is SEHNR and CDR2 is FQNEAQ (reference sequence). The V and J ends lost 1 base and 4 bases respectively, with 5 bases between them. The CDR3 contains 13 residues. The CDR3: CASSLGGKNIQYF. CDR3 DNA sequence: TGTGCCAGCAGCTTAGGAGGGAAAAACATTCAGTACTTC.

V usage is TRBV7-9 and J usage is TRBJ1-1; D is ambiguous. CDR3 length equals 12 residues. From germline, CDR1 is SEHNR and CDR2 FQNEAQ (reference sequence). Trimming cost V 2 bases and J 4 bases, with 5 bases left between them. The CDR3 bases are TGTGCCAGCAGCTTATTGGCCACTGAAGCTTTCTTT. This translates into CASSLLATEAFF. The entire variable domain, with the rest obtained from reference TRBV7-9 and TRBJ1-1, is as follows: DTGVSQNPRHKITKRGQNVTFRCDPISEHNRLYWYRQTLGQGPEFLTYFQNEAQLEKSRLLSDRFSAERPKGSFSTLEIQRTEQGDSAMYLCASSLLATEAFFGQGTRLTVV.

Comments on this clone: Mismatch with germline at one junction end may stem from a read error. This CDR3 reads CASSLGLAPQETQYF. The CDR3 DNA reads TGTGCTAGCAGCTTGGGACTGGCCCCTCAAGAGACCCAGTACTTC. The chain recombines TRBV7-7 with TRBJ2-5, with D perhaps matching TRBD2 (6 bases). The CDR3 loop spans 15 amino acids. Looked up from germline, CDR1 is SSHAT and CDR2 is FNYEAQ (reference sequence).